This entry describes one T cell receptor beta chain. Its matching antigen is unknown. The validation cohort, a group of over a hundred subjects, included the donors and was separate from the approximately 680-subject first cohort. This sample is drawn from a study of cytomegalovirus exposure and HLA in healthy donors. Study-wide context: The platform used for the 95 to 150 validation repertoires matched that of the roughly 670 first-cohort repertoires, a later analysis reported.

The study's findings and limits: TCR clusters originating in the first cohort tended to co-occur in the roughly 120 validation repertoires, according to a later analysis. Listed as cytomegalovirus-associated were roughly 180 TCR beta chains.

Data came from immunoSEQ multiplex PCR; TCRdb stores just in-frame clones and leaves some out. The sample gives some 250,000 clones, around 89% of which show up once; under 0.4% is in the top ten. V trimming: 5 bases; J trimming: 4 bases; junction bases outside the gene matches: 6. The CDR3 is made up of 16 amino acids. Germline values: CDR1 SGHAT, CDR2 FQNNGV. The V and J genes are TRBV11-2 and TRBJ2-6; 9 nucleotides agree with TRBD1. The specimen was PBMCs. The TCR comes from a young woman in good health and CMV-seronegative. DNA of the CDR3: TGTGCCAGCAGCCCCCGGACAGGGGCCGGGGCCAACGTCCTGACTTTC. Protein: CASSPRTGAGANVLTF.